The 2 T cell receptor beta chains reported below all come from one sample, sequenced in a study of blood T cell repertoires in COVID-19. Assay: immunoSEQ multiplex PCR; the TCRdb copy retains only in-frame clones and omits some. The sample consists of 140,000 to 150,000 clones, 75% to 85% of them appearing once. The material sequenced was peripheral blood. These receptors all come from a man aged 55-75 years with active or convalescent COVID-19.

The sample holds one count of this clone. This chain uses TRBV14 with TRBJ1-1, with 10 bases identical to TRBD1. The CDR3 covers 17 residues. The ends lost 1 base at V and 3 bases at J; junction bases unmatched: 8. The germline gives CDR1 SGHDN, CDR2 FVKESK. The CDR3 is CASSQGSRQGAYTEAFF. The CDR3 DNA follows: TGTGCCAGCAGCCAAGGATCACGACAGGGGGCGTACACTGAAGCTTTCTTT.

The DNA for the CDR3 is TGTGCCAGCAGCCCTATTTTCCCGAATATACGGGAGACCCAGTACTTC. It specifies CASSPIFPNIRETQYF. The gene calls are TRBV5-6 and TRBJ2-5, with D uncertain. CDR1 is SGHDT, CDR2 YYEEEE, per germline. The CDR3 is made up of 16 amino acids. The V and J ends lost 4 bases and 5 bases respectively, with 21 bases between them.